This T cell receptor beta chain was found in a study of CD8 T cell repertoires and HIV-1 epitope variants. Measured with immunoSEQ multiplex PCR; TCRdb has only the in-frame clones, and not every one. There are about 5,000 clones in the sample; 64% occur only once, and about 40% lies in the top ten. V shed 7 bases and J 2 bases; nucleotides not matched to a gene: 4. This CDR3 has 14 residues. Germline V gene sequence: CDR1 MDHEN, CDR2 SYDVKM. This clone was counted only a few times. Its antigen is undetermined. The source is a male donor with HIV. Material for sequencing was cultured CD8+ T cells derived from PBMCs. This chain uses TRBV28 with TRBJ2-7; 11 bases agree with TRBD1. The chain's CDR3 is CASNPGQGAYEQYF. As DNA, the CDR3 is TGTGCCAGCAATCCGGGACAGGGGGCCTACGAGCAGTACTTC.